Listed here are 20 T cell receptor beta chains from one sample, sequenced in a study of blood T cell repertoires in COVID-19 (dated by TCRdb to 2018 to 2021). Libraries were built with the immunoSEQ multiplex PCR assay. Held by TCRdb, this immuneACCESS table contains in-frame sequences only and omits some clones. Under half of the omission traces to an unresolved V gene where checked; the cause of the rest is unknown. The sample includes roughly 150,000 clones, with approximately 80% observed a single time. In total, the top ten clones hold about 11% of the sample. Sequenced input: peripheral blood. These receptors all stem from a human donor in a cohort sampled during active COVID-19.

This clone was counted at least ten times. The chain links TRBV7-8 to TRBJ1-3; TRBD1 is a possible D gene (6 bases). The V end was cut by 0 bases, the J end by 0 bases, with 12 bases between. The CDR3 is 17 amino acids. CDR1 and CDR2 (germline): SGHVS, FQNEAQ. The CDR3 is CASSLALRGGSGNTIYF. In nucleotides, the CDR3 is TGTGCCAGCAGCTTAGCGCTCAGGGGTGGCTCTGGAAACACCATATATTTT.

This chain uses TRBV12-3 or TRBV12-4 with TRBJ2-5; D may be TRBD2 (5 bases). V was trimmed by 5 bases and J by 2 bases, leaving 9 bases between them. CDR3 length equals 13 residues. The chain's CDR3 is CASSPRGQETQYF. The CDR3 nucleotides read TGTGCCAGCAGTCCGCGCGGGCAAGAGACCCAGTACTTC.

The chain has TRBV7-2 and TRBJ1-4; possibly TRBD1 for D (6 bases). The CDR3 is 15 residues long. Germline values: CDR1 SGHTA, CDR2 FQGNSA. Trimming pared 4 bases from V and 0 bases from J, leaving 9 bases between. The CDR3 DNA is TGTGCCAGCAGCTCAGGGGTCCCAACTAATGAAAAACTGTTTTTT. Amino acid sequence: CASSSGVPTNEKLFF.

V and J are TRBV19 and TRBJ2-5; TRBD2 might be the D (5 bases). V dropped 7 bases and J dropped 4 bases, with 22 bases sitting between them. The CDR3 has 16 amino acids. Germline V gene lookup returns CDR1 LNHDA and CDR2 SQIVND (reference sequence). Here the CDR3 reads CASNPGIGRGPETQYF. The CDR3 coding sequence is TGTGCCAGTAATCCCGGGATCGGCCGTGGGCCAGAGACCCAGTACTTC.

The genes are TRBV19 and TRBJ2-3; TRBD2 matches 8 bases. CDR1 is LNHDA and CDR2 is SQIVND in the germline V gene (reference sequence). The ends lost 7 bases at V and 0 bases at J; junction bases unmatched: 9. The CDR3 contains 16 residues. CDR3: CASKAGGHFSTDTQYF. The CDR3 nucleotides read TGTGCCAGTAAGGCGGGAGGCCATTTTAGCACAGATACGCAGTATTTT.

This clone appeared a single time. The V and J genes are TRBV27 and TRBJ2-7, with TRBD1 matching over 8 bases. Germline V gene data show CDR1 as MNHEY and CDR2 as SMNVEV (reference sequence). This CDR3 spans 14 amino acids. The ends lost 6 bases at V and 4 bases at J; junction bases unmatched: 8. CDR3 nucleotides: TGTGCCAGCAGCCGAGCCGGACAGGGATACGAGCAGTACTTC. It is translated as CASSRAGQGYEQYF.

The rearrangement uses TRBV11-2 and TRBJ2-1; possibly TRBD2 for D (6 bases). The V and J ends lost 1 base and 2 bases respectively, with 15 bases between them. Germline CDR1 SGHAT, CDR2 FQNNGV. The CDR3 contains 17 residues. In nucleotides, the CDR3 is TGTGCCAGCAGCTTAGGGCGCGGGGCAGACACCTACAATGAGCAGTTCTTC. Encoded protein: CASSLGRGADTYNEQFF.

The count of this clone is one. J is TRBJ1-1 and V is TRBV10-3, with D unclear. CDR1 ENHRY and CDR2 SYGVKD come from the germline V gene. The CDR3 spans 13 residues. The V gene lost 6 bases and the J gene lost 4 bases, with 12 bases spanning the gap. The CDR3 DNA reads TGTGCCATCAGACTGTCGTCGAGCACTGAAGCTTTCTTT. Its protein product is CAIRLSSSTEAFF.

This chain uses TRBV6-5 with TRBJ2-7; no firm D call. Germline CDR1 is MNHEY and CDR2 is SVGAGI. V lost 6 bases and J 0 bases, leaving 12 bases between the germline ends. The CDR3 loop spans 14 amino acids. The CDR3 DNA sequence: TGTGCCAGCAGCCGCACCAGAGGCTCCTACGAGCAGTACTTC. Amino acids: CASSRTRGSYEQYF.

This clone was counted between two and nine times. CDR3 in amino acids: CASSQFSGRLYEQYF. In DNA, the CDR3 is TGTGCCAGCAGCCAATTCTCCGGGAGGCTCTACGAGCAGTACTTC. The chain carries TRBV14 and TRBJ2-7; TRBD2 matches at 7 bases. CDR1 and CDR2 (germline): SGHDN, FVKESK. V shed 2 bases, J shed 3 bases, and the junction held 7 bases outside the gene matches. This CDR3 is built from 15 residues.

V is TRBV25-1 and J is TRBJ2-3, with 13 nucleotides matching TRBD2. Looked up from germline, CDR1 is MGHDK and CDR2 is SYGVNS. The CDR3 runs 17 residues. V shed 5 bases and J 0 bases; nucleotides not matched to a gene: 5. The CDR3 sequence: CASSRGLAGVSTDTQYF. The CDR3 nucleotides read TGTGCCAGCAGTCGAGGACTAGCGGGAGTTAGCACAGATACGCAGTATTTT. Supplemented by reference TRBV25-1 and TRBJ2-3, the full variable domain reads EADIYQTPRYLVIGTGKKITLECSQTMGHDKMYWYQQDPGMELHLIHYSYGVNSTEKGDLSSESTVSRIRTEHFPLTLESARPSHTSQYLCASSRGLAGVSTDTQYFGPGTRLTVL.

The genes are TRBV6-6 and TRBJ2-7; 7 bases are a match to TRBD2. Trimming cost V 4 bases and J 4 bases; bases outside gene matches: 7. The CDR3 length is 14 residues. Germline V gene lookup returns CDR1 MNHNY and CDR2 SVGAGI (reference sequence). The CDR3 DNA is TGTGCCAGCAGTTTGGGGCGGGAGTATTACGAGCAGTACTTC. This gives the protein CASSLGREYYEQYF.

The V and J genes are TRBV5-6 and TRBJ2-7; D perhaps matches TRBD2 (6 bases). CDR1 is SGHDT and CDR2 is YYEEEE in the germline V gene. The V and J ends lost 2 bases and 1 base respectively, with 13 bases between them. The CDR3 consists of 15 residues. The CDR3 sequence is CASSFRSGLSYEQYF. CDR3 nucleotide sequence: TGTGCCAGCAGCTTTAGGAGCGGGCTATCCTACGAGCAGTACTTC.

Here the CDR3 DNA reads TGTGCCAGCAGCTGGGGACTAGCGGCTCGCACAGATACGCAGTATTTT. It is translated as CASSWGLAARTDTQYF. J is TRBJ2-3 and V is TRBV7-6, with 11 bases lining up with TRBD2. V was clipped by 4 bases and J by 1 base; unmatched bases: 4. Germline V CDR1 and CDR2: SGHVS, FNYEAQ. There are 16 residues in the CDR3.

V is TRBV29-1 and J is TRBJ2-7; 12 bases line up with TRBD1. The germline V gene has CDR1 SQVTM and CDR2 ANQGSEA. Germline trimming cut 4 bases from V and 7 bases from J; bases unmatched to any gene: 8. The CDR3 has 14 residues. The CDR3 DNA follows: TGCAGCGTTGTTCTGGGACAGGGGGCAAGGGAGCAGTACTTC. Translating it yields CSVVLGQGAREQYF.

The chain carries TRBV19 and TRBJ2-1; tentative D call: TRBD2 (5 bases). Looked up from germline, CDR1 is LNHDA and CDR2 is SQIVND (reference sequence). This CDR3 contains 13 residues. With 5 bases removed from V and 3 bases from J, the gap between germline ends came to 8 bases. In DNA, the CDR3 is TGTGCCAGTAGTGGACTGAGCTACAATGAGCAGTTCTTC. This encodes CASSGLSYNEQFF. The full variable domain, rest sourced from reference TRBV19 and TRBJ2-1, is DGGITQSPKYLFRKEGQNVTLSCEQNLNHDAMYWYRQDPGQGLRLIYYSQIVNDFQKGDIAEGYSVSREKKESFPLTVTSAQKNPTAFYLCASSGLSYNEQFFGPGTRLTVL.

This chain's CDR3 is CAISDQDRVGYEQYF. The CDR3 nucleotides read TGTGCCATCAGTGATCAGGACAGGGTTGGCTACGAGCAGTACTTC. The chain couples TRBV10-3 to TRBJ2-7; TRBD1 aligns across 8 bases. The V gene's germline CDR1 is ENHRY and CDR2 SYGVKD. V was pared by 3 bases and J by 3 bases, with 7 bases of the junction left unmatched. The CDR3 has 15 amino acids.

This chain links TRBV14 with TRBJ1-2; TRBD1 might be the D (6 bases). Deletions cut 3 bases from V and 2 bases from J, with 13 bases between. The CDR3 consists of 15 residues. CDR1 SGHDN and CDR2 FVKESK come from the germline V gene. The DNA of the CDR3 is TGTGCCAGCAGCCACACAGGGATAGGCAACTATGGCTACACCTTC. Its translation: CASSHTGIGNYGYTF.

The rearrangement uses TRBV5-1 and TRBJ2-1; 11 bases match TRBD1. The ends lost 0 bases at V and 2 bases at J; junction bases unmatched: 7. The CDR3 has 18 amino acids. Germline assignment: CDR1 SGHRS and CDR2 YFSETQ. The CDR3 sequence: CASSLGRGTGGTYNEQFF. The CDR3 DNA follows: TGCGCCAGCAGCTTGGGCCGTGGGACAGGGGGTACCTACAATGAGCAGTTCTTC.

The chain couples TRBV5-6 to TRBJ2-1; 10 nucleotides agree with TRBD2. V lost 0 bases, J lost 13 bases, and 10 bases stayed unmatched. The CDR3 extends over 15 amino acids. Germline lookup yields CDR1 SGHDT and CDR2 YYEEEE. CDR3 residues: CASSLGLAGAFRQFF. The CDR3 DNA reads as TGTGCCAGCAGCTTGGGGCTAGCGGGAGCATTCCGACAGTTCTTC.